The 5 T cell receptor beta chains below were found in one sample sequenced in a study of T cells in Graves' hyperthyroidism and ophthalmopathy. TCR beta CDR3 sequences were amplified from RNA transcripts. During a first-round RT-PCR of the TCR CDR3, the HTBI primer set was used. Via MiXCR, TCRdb re-called the multiplex PCR reads, giving one row per CDR3 protein. The repertoire holds 300,000 to 400,000 distinct CDR3 sequences, over 20% seen once, with around half in the top ten. Sequenced input: blood. All receptors come from a woman aged 50 to 60 with Graves' hyperthyroidism.

The chain recombines TRBV10-3 with TRBJ2-6; D possibly corresponds to TRBD2 (5 bases). Germline values: CDR1 ENHRY, CDR2 SYGVKD. The CDR3 sequence is 16 residues long. The V end lost 10 bases, the J end lost 0 bases, and 16 bases lay between the germline ends. CDR3 bases: TGTGCCACCTCAGGTTCGGCGGGCTCTGGGGCCAACGTCCTGACTTTC. Protein: CATSGSAGSGANVLTF.

The sample holds a few counts of this clonotype. This chain links TRBV3-1 with TRBJ1-2; 9 bases map to TRBD1. The germline V gene has CDR1 LGHDT and CDR2 YNNKEL (reference sequence). The CDR3 has 14 residues. Losses at the gene ends were 2 bases for V and 8 bases for J; bases not matched to a gene: 6. The CDR3 loop is CASSQIFTGGGYTF. The CDR3 DNA reads as TGTGCCAGCAGCCAAATTTTTACAGGGGGCGGCTACACCTTC.

In DNA form, the CDR3 reads TGCAGCGTTGCGGGGACAATGAACACTGAAGCTTTCTTT. Its translation: CSVAGTMNTEAFF. V and J are TRBV29-1 and TRBJ1-1; a possible D gene is TRBD1 (6 bases). This CDR3 is 13 amino acids long. V was pared by 4 bases and J by 0 bases, with 9 bases between. In germline, CDR1 is SQVTM, CDR2 ANQGSEA.

V gene TRBV2 combines with J gene TRBJ2-2, with TRBD1 matching over 7 bases. Trimming at V came to 6 bases and at J to 6 bases, leaving 10 bases not matched to a gene. This CDR3 comprises 15 residues. Germline lookup yields CDR1 SNHLY and CDR2 FYNNEI. The CDR3 DNA follows: TGTGCCAGCAGACAGATCGACAGGGATTCCGGGGAGCTGTTTTTT. Protein: CASRQIDRDSGELFF.

The V call is TRBV5-1, the J call TRBJ2-2; TRBD1 agrees at 8 bases. The CDR3 totals 15 residues. Germline V gene data show CDR1 as SGHRS and CDR2 as YFSETQ. The ends lost 4 bases at V and 3 bases at J; junction bases unmatched: 5. As DNA, the CDR3 is TGCGCCAGCAGCGGCAACAGGGGGGACACCGGGGAGCTGTTTTTT. Encoded protein: CASSGNRGDTGELFF.